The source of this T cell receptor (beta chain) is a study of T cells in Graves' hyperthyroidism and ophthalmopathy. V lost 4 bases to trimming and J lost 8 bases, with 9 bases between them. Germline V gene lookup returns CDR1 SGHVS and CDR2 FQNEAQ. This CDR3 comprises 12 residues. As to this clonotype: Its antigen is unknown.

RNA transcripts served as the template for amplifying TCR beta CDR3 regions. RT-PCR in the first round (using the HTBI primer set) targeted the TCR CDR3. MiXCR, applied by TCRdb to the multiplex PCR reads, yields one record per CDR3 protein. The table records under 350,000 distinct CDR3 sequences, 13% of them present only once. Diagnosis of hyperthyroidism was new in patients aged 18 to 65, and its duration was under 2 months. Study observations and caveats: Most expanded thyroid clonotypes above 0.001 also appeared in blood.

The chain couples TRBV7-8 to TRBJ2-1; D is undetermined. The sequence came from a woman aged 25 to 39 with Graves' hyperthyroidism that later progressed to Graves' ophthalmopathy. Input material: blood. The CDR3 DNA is TGTGCCAGCAGCTCCCTTGGGGATGAGCAGTTCTTC. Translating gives CASSSLGDEQFF. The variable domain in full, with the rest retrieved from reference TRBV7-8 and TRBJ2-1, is GAGVSQSPRYKVAKRGQDVALRCDPISGHVSLFWYQQALGQGPEFLTYFQNEAQLDKSGLPSDRFFAERPEGSVSTLKIQRTQQEDSAVYLCASSSLGDEQFFGPGTRLTVL.